The present T cell receptor (beta chain) was sequenced within a study of control samples from healthy donors and cancer patients. Germline values: CDR1 LNHNV, CDR2 YYDKDF (reference sequence). The CDR3 runs 13 residues. Trimming removed 1 base at V and 8 bases at J, with 8 bases between. Assay used: immunoSEQ multiplex PCR; TCRdb lists only in-frame clones, some missing. The sample holds around 75,000 clones, 85% to 95% seen once. The chain carries TRBV15 and TRBJ1-4; D is ambiguous. The origin of this receptor is a woman aged 55 to 70 in good health. Specimen: blood. The CDR3: CATSRGAGEKLFF. In DNA, the CDR3 is TGTGCCACCAGCAGAGGGGCAGGAGAAAAACTGTTTTTT.